This T cell receptor beta chain originates from a study of T cell repertoires in cytomegalovirus infection. Across the study: Researchers turned to recently identified HLA-C-restricted CMV epitopes as well as well-studied HLA-B-restricted ones. It can be stated that public TCR beta signatures indicated CMV infection as well as a matching HLA type. General study findings and limits: The ex vivo response was dominated by HLA-C-restricted CMV-specific TCR beta clonotypes. Identification of carriers of CMV plus the relevant HLA was performed using cumulative public TCR beta family frequency.

TCRdb independently ran MiXCR on the reads; one entry per CDR3 protein. The table includes about 900,000 distinct CDR3 sequences, approximately 32% detected once. Turning to this clonotype: Its antigen is still unknown.

Germline values: CDR1 MNHNY, CDR2 SVGAGI (reference sequence). V shed 1 base and J shed 8 bases, with 14 bases lying between them. This CDR3 has 15 residues. The sequencing used cultured CD8+ T cells from PBMCs, collected from culture after CMV antigen stimulation. V and J are TRBV6-6 and TRBJ2-2; the D call may be TRBD1 or TRBD2 (5 bases each). The clonotype originates from a human donor in good health (CMV status not recorded). Some clones in this sample may be carry-over from other donors' samples. This CDR3 is CASSYYGEGAGELFF. As DNA, the CDR3 is TGTGCCAGCAGTTACTACGGGGAAGGGGCAGGGGAGCTGTTTTTT.